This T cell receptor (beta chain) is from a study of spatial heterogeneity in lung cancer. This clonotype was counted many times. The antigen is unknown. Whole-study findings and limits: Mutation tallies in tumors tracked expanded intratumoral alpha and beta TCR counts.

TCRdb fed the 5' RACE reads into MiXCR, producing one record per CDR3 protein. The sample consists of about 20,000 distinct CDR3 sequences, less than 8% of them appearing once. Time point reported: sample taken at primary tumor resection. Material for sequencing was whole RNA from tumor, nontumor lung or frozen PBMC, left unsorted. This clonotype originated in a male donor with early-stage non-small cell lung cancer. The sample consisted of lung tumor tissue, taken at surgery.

Here the CDR3 reads CAWTQGDYSNQPQHF. CDR3 nucleotide sequence: TGTGCCTGGACACAGGGGGACTATAGCAATCAGCCCCAGCATTTT. The chain couples TRBV30 to TRBJ1-5, with 8 nucleotides matching TRBD1. V was clipped by 4 bases and J by 0 bases; unmatched bases: 5. The CDR3 runs 15 residues. Germline CDR1 is GTSNPN and CDR2 is SVGIG (reference sequence).